This T cell receptor (beta chain) comes out of a study of human T cells and chemical hapten exposure. TCRdb reanalysed the RACE reads using MiXCR and keeps one entry per CDR3 protein. This sample has about 64,000 distinct CDR3 sequences, with approximately 10% found just once. This clonotype was found a few times. Sample time point: patch test 3, about 24 weeks after DPC sensitization. As to treatment: therapeutic diphenylcyclopropenone sensitization with weekly scalp DPC. This clonotype originated in a woman aged 25 to 39 with alopecia areata. Some clones in this sample may be carry-over from other donors' samples. The source was whole blood, collected in connection with sensitization to the hapten diphenylcyclopropenone (DPC).

CDR3 DNA sequence: TGTGCCAGCAGTGAGGGCAGCATTCAGTACTTC. Translation: CASSEGSIQYF. The V call is TRBV25-1, the J call TRBJ2-4; D is unclear. This CDR3 has 11 residues. The V end was cut by 3 bases, the J end by 9 bases, with 6 bases between. Germline V gives CDR1 MGHDK, CDR2 SYGVNS.